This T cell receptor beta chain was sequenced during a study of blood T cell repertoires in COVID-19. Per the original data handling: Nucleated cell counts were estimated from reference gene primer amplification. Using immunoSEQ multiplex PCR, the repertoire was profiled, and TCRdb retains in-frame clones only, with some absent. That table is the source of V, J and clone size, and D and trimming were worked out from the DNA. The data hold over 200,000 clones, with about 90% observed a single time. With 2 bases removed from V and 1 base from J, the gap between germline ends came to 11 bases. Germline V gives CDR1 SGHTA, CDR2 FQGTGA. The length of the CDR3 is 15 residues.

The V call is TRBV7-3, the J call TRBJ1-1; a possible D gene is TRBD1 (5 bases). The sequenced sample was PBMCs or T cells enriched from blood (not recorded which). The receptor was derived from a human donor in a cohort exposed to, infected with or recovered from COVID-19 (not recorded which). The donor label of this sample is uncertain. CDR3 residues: CASSLSQVPNTEAFF. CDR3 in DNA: TGTGCCAGCAGCTTATCACAGGTCCCGAACACTGAAGCTTTCTTT.